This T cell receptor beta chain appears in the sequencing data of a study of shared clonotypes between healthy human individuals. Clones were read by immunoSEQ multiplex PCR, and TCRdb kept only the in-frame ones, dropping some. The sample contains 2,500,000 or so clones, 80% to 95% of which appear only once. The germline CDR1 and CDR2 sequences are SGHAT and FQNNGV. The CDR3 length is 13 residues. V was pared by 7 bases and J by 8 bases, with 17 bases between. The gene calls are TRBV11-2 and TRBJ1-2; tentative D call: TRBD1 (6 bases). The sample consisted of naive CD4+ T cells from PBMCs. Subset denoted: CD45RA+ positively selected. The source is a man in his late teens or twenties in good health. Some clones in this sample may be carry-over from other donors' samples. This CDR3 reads CASKSGGAQGYTF. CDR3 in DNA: TGTGCCAGCAAGTCGGGGGGGGCTCAGGGCTACACCTTC.